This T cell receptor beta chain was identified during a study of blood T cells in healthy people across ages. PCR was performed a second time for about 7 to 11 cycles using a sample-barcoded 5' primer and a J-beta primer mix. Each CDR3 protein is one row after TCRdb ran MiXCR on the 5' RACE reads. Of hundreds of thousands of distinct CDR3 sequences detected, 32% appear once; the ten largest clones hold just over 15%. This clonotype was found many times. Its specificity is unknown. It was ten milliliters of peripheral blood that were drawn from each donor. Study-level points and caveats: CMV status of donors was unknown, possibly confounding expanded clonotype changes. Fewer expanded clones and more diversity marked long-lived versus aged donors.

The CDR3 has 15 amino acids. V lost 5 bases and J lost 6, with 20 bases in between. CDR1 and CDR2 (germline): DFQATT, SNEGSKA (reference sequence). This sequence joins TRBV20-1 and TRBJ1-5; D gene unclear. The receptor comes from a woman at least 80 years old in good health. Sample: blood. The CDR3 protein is CSAGPPGPRAQPQHF. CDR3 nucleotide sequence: TGCAGTGCTGGGCCCCCCGGACCGAGGGCTCAGCCCCAGCATTTT.